A single sample is the source of the 19 T cell receptor beta chains below, sequenced in a study of technical replicates of blood from a handful of donors. Sequenced by immunoSEQ multiplex PCR; TCRdb stores in-frame clones only, minus some. The sample yields approximately 12,000 clones, approximately 94% seen once. Sequencing used PBMCs. The receptors stem from a human donor in good health.

The chain employs TRBV11-2 and TRBJ2-5; 8 nucleotides match TRBD1. The CDR3 runs to 13 residues. Unmatched junction bases numbered 4, after V lost 5 bases and J lost 5 bases. Germline V gene lookup returns CDR1 SGHAT and CDR2 FQNNGV. For the CDR3, the DNA is TGTGCCAGCAGCCCCGGACAGGGCGAGACCCAGTACTTC. Protein sequence: CASSPGQGETQYF.

This clone was seen just once. The chain recombines TRBV19 with TRBJ2-1, with 10 positions matching TRBD2. J gave up 3 bases and V 3 bases, and 2 bases lay outside the gene matches. The germline CDR1 and CDR2 sequences are LNHDA and SQIVND (reference sequence). This CDR3 region has 15 residues. CDR3: CASSMGTSVYNEQFF. In DNA form, the CDR3 reads TGTGCCAGTAGTATGGGGACTAGCGTCTACAATGAGCAGTTCTTC.

This chain uses TRBV9 with TRBJ2-2, with a weak D call TRBD2 (6 bases). The CDR3 length is 16 residues. With 0 bases removed from V and 5 bases from J, the gap between germline ends came to 14 bases. CDR1 is SGDLS, CDR2 YYNGEE, per germline. For the CDR3, the DNA is TGTGCCAGCAGCGTAGGGAATAGCGGTTCTACCGGGGAGCTGTTTTTT. This encodes CASSVGNSGSTGELFF.

This clone was observed a single time. J is TRBJ2-5 and V is TRBV5-8; TRBD2 is a possible D gene (5 bases). The germline V and J ends were trimmed by 0 bases and 1 base, with 13 bases remaining between them. The CDR3 runs 16 residues. Germline V gene lookup returns CDR1 SGHTS and CDR2 YDEGEE. The CDR3 reads CASSLGSGRSQETQYF. The CDR3 nucleotides read TGTGCCAGCAGCTTGGGATCGGGGAGAAGCCAAGAGACCCAGTACTTC.

CDR3 loop: CASSETGTDTQYF. The CDR3, as DNA: TGCGCCAGCAGTGAAACTGGCACAGATACGCAGTATTTT. The gene calls are TRBV10-1 and TRBJ2-3; D remains ambiguous. The CDR3 consists of 13 residues. Trimming left V 3 bases short and J 1 base short, with 5 bases between. Per the germline V gene, CDR1 is WNHNN and CDR2 is SYGVQD (reference sequence).

This rearrangement joins TRBV7-9 to TRBJ2-4; 12 bases are a match to TRBD2. The CDR3 covers 16 residues. The germline gives CDR1 SEHNR, CDR2 FQNEAQ (reference sequence). V lost 5 bases to trimming and J lost 6 bases; unmatched junction nucleotides: 8. The CDR3 DNA is TGTGCCAGCAGCGCCAGACTAGCGGGAGCTTTAAACATTCAGTACTTC. Its translation is CASSARLAGALNIQYF.

V and J are TRBV7-6 and TRBJ2-2; D perhaps matches TRBD2 (6 bases). V dropped 1 base and J dropped 4 bases, with 13 bases sitting between them. From germline, CDR1 is SGHVS and CDR2 FNYEAQ. This CDR3 comprises 16 residues. The CDR3 coding sequence is TGTGCCAGCAGCTTAGGTATAGCGGATTTCACCGGGGAGCTGTTTTTT. Protein: CASSLGIADFTGELFF.

V usage is TRBV18 and J usage is TRBJ1-2; D is unclear. The CDR3 has 15 amino acids. V lost 2 bases to trimming and J lost 0 bases, with 10 bases between them. Germline V gene lookup returns CDR1 KGHSH and CDR2 LQKENI. In nucleotides, the CDR3 is TGTGCCAGCTCACCAAAGAGCCAAACTAACTATGGCTACACCTTC. It yields the protein CASSPKSQTNYGYTF.

The V and J genes are TRBV11-3 and TRBJ2-1, with TRBD2 matching over 10 bases. The V gene's germline CDR1 is SGHNT and CDR2 YENEEA. The ends lost 6 bases at V and 3 bases at J; junction bases unmatched: 11. The CDR3 length is 17 residues. CDR3 region: CASSQEGLAGVYNEQFF. For the CDR3, the DNA is TGTGCCAGCAGTCAAGAGGGGCTAGCGGGAGTCTACAATGAGCAGTTCTTC.

V and J are TRBV29-1 and TRBJ1-1; no reliable D call. CDR3 length equals 13 residues. Deletions cut 6 bases from V and 3 bases from J, with 14 bases between. The germline gives CDR1 SQVTM, CDR2 ANQGSEA. CDR3 protein: CSVKGRGHTEAFF. The CDR3 DNA reads as TGCAGCGTCAAGGGTCGCGGGCACACTGAAGCTTTCTTT.

The gene calls are TRBV6-5 and TRBJ2-1; D ambiguous. The length of the CDR3 is 14 residues. Germline CDR1 MNHEY, CDR2 SVGAGI. Trimming pared 2 bases from V and 7 bases from J, leaving 12 bases between. This CDR3 is CASSYSAGWNEQFF. The CDR3 DNA is TGTGCCAGCAGTTACAGTGCAGGTTGGAATGAGCAGTTCTTC.

The rearrangement uses TRBV11-2 and TRBJ2-7, with 10 bases lining up with TRBD2. This CDR3 is built from 15 residues. J gave up 5 bases and V 5 bases, and 9 bases lay outside the gene matches. Germline V gives CDR1 SGHAT, CDR2 FQNNGV. CDR3 sequence reads: CASSPLAGTGDEQYF. For the CDR3, the DNA is TGTGCCAGCAGCCCACTAGCGGGGACCGGGGACGAGCAGTACTTC.

The genes are TRBV7-9 and TRBJ1-5; 7 bases are shared with TRBD1. The J segment lost 2 bases and the V segment lost 4 bases, leaving 8 bases of the junction unmatched. This CDR3 contains 16 residues. The germline gives CDR1 SEHNR, CDR2 FQNEAQ (reference sequence). The CDR3 DNA reads as TGTGCCAGCAGCTCGGGTCCAGGGGGACGCAATCAGCCCCAGCATTTT. This gives the protein CASSSGPGGRNQPQHF.

V usage is TRBV29-1 and J usage is TRBJ1-1, with D uncertain. V was clipped by 7 bases and J by 5 bases, with 11 bases between them. The CDR3 is 11 residues long. Germline V CDR1 and CDR2: SQVTM, ANQGSEA. The CDR3: CSAGVLTEAFF. For the CDR3, the DNA is TGCAGCGCCGGGGTTCTAACTGAAGCTTTCTTT.

The V gene is TRBV9, the J gene TRBJ2-5; 12 bases line up with TRBD2. With 0 bases clipped from V and 5 bases from J, the junction kept 8 bases outside the gene matches. In germline, CDR1 is SGDLS, CDR2 YYNGEE. The CDR3 length is 17 residues. The CDR3 sequence: CASSVVTSGRQGETQYF. DNA of the CDR3: TGTGCCAGCAGCGTAGTGACTAGCGGGAGACAAGGGGAGACCCAGTACTTC.

The chain couples TRBV4-1 to TRBJ2-1; perhaps TRBD2 as D (5 bases). Trimming took 2 bases from V and 0 from J, leaving 11 bases between them. The CDR3 extends over 16 amino acids. Germline V lookup: CDR1 MGHRA, CDR2 YSYEKL. The CDR3 DNA sequence: TGCGCCAGCAGCCAATCCCGACGGGACTCCTACAATGAGCAGTTCTTC. The encoded protein is CASSQSRRDSYNEQFF.

The rearrangement links TRBV5-8 to TRBJ1-4; unclear D gene. Per germline, CDR1 SGHTS and CDR2 YDEGEE. The CDR3 is made up of 14 amino acids. Trimming stripped 5 bases from V and 0 bases from J, with 8 bases between. For the CDR3, the DNA is TGTGCCAGCAGTCCGGGGACAACTAATGAAAAACTGTTTTTT. Translation: CASSPGTTNEKLFF.

This clone appeared once. The chain has TRBV5-1 and TRBJ2-2, with 9 bases that match TRBD1. Germline V CDR1 and CDR2: SGHRS, YFSETQ. The CDR3 is made up of 15 amino acids. Trimming at V came to 4 bases and at J to 3 bases, leaving 4 bases not matched to a gene. In nucleotides, the CDR3 is TGCGCCAGCAGCGACGGGACAGGGCACACCGGGGAGCTGTTTTTT. The encoded protein is CASSDGTGHTGELFF.

The chain recombines TRBV29-1 with TRBJ2-7; 8 nucleotides line up with TRBD1. The CDR3 has 15 residues. V lost 6 bases, J lost 3 bases, and 13 bases stayed unmatched. The V gene's germline CDR1 is SQVTM and CDR2 ANQGSEA. CDR3 loop: CSVVERDRPGYEQYF. CDR3 DNA: TGCAGCGTGGTTGAGAGGGACAGGCCCGGCTACGAGCAGTACTTC.